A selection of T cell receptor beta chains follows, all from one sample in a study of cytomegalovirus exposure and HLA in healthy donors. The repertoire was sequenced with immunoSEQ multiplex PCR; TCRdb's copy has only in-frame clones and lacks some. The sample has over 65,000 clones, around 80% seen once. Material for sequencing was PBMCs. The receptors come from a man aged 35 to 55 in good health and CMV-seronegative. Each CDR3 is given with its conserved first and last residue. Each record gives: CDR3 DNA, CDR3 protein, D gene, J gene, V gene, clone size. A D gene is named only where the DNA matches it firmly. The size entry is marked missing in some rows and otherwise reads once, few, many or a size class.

CDR3 DNA: TGTGCCAGCAGTCCAGACAGGACCTCTGGAAACACCATATATTTT
CDR3 protein: CASSPDRTSGNTIYF
D gene: .
J gene: TRBJ1-3
V gene: TRBV2
clone size: .

CDR3 DNA: TGTGCCAGCAGCTTAAGTTGGGGGGAAAAAAACACTGAAGCTTTCTTT
CDR3 protein: CASSLSWGEKNTEAFF
D gene: .
J gene: TRBJ1-1
V gene: TRBV11-2
clone size: .

CDR3 DNA: TGTGCCAGCAGTTTGCCCCGACTAGCGGGAGATGGGGGGGTCTCCTACAATGAGCAGTTCTTC
CDR3 protein: CASSLPRLAGDGGVSYNEQFF
D gene: TRBD2
J gene: TRBJ2-1
V gene: TRBV28
clone size: .

CDR3 DNA: TGTGCCAGCCTTCCCCGGGCGGGAGCTCTCAATGAGCAGTTCTTC
CDR3 protein: CASLPRAGALNEQFF
D gene: TRBD2
J gene: TRBJ2-1
V gene: TRBV6-1
clone size: once

CDR3 DNA: TGTGGTGACCGGGTGCTAGTTGGGAATGAGCAGTTCTTC
CDR3 protein: CGDRVLVGNEQFF
D gene: .
J gene: TRBJ2-1
V gene: TRBV2
clone size: .

CDR3 DNA: TGTGCCAGCAGCTTTAGGAGTGGGGGGGAGACCCAGTACTTC
CDR3 protein: CASSFRSGGETQYF
D gene: .
J gene: TRBJ2-5
V gene: TRBV5-4
clone size: .

CDR3 DNA: TGTGCCAGCAGCCAAGCAGGGCTAGGGTATGGCTACACCTTC
CDR3 protein: CASSQAGLGYGYTF
D gene: .
J gene: TRBJ1-2
V gene: TRBV14
clone size: .

CDR3 DNA: TGTGCCAGCTCGGAGGGGGCGGGCCTGAACGCTGAAGCTTTCTTT
CDR3 protein: CASSEGAGLNAEAFF
D gene: TRBD1
J gene: TRBJ1-1
V gene: TRBV18
clone size: .

CDR3 DNA: TGTGCCAGCAGCTTGGCTGGGACAGGGGGCTTTGAAAAACTGTTTTTT
CDR3 protein: CASSLAGTGGFEKLFF
D gene: TRBD1
J gene: TRBJ1-4
V gene: TRBV5-6
clone size: few

CDR3 DNA: TGTGCCATCAGCGGGATTAGCTACAATGAGCAGTTCTTC
CDR3 protein: CAISGISYNEQFF
D gene: .
J gene: TRBJ2-1
V gene: TRBV10-3
clone size: .

CDR3 DNA: TGTGCCAGCAGTCAGAGGGACTCCAATCAATACGAGCAGTACTTC
CDR3 protein: CASSQRDSNQYEQYF
D gene: .
J gene: TRBJ2-7
V gene: TRBV6-6
clone size: .

CDR3 DNA: TGTGCCAGCAGCCAAGGACCTAGCGGCCTCACAGATACGCAGTATTTT
CDR3 protein: CASSQGPSGLTDTQYF
D gene: TRBD2
J gene: TRBJ2-3
V gene: TRBV4-2
clone size: .

CDR3 DNA: TGTGCCAGCAGCGCGGATCCGGGACAGGGGAACATTCAGTACTTC
CDR3 protein: CASSADPGQGNIQYF
D gene: TRBD1
J gene: TRBJ2-4
V gene: TRBV11-2
clone size: .

CDR3 DNA: TGTGCCAGTAGTCCGACAGGGGTTGTTTCCTACAATGAGCAGTTCTTC
CDR3 protein: CASSPTGVVSYNEQFF
D gene: TRBD1
J gene: TRBJ2-1
V gene: TRBV19
clone size: .

CDR3 DNA: TGTGCCAGCAGTCCCCAGACAGATTCCTATGGCTACACCTTC
CDR3 protein: CASSPQTDSYGYTF
D gene: .
J gene: TRBJ1-2
V gene: TRBV27
clone size: .

CDR3 DNA: TGTGCCAGCAGCTCCGGAGCGGGGGGGTTCGGAAACACCATATATTTT
CDR3 protein: CASSSGAGGFGNTIYF
D gene: .
J gene: TRBJ1-3
V gene: TRBV7-7
clone size: .

CDR3 DNA: TGCGCCAGCAGCTTGACCGGGAGTGGGGATACGCAGTATTTT
CDR3 protein: CASSLTGSGDTQYF
D gene: .
J gene: TRBJ2-3
V gene: TRBV5-1
clone size: .

CDR3 DNA: TGCGCCAGCAGCTTGGCGGGGAAAAGGTATCCAATGAACACTGAAGCTTTCTTT
CDR3 protein: CASSLAGKRYPMNTEAFF
D gene: .
J gene: TRBJ1-1
V gene: TRBV5-1
clone size: few

CDR3 DNA: TGTGCCAGCAGCCCGAGAAATGAGCAGTTCTTC
CDR3 protein: CASSPRNEQFF
D gene: .
J gene: TRBJ2-1
V gene: TRBV2
clone size: .

CDR3 DNA: TGTGCCAGCAGTGCCCGGGACAGCTCTAAAAGAGGTGAAGCTTTCTTT
CDR3 protein: CASSARDSSKRGEAFF
D gene: TRBD1
J gene: TRBJ1-1
V gene: TRBV27
clone size: .

CDR3 DNA: TGTGCCAGCAGCCGACAGCTCCAAGAGACCCAGTACTTC
CDR3 protein: CASSRQLQETQYF
D gene: .
J gene: TRBJ2-5
V gene: TRBV14
clone size: .

CDR3 DNA: TGCAGCGTTCGTGGGGGACTAGCCCTCTACAATGAGCAGTTCTTC
CDR3 protein: CSVRGGLALYNEQFF
D gene: TRBD2
J gene: TRBJ2-1
V gene: TRBV29-1
clone size: .

CDR3 DNA: TGTGCCAGCAGCTTGGACAGGGTAGGGAACACTGAAGCTTTCTTT
CDR3 protein: CASSLDRVGNTEAFF
D gene: .
J gene: TRBJ1-1
V gene: TRBV5-4
clone size: .

CDR3 DNA: TGTGCCAGCAGCCCTCGAGTCGCAGATACGCAGTATTTT
CDR3 protein: CASSPRVADTQYF
D gene: .
J gene: TRBJ2-3
V gene: TRBV7-9
clone size: .

CDR3 DNA: TGTGCCAGTAGTATCGAAGACAGGGGAAGTGGCTACACCTTC
CDR3 protein: CASSIEDRGSGYTF
D gene: TRBD1
J gene: TRBJ1-2
V gene: TRBV19
clone size: .

CDR3 DNA: TGTGCCAGCAGAACGAGGTCTGGCTACGAGCAGTACTTC
CDR3 protein: CASRTRSGYEQYF
D gene: .
J gene: TRBJ2-7
V gene: TRBV27
clone size: .

CDR3 DNA: TGTGCCAGCAGCTTAGGGGGGGCAGATACGCAGTATTTT
CDR3 protein: CASSLGGADTQYF
D gene: .
J gene: TRBJ2-3
V gene: TRBV11-2
clone size: .

CDR3 DNA: TGTGCCAGCAGGAACCGACTAGCGGGGGGGCAGGAGACCCAGTACTTC
CDR3 protein: CASRNRLAGGQETQYF
D gene: TRBD2
J gene: TRBJ2-5
V gene: TRBV2
clone size: .

CDR3 DNA: TGTGCCAGCAGTCCCACATTGACTAGTAAGCCCGAGCAGTACTTC
CDR3 protein: CASSPTLTSKPEQYF
D gene: .
J gene: TRBJ2-7
V gene: TRBV28
clone size: .

CDR3 DNA: TGTGCCAGCAGCCGATTCCGGGGACAGGGGAACGCTGAAGCTTTCTTT
CDR3 protein: CASSRFRGQGNAEAFF
D gene: TRBD1
J gene: TRBJ1-1
V gene: TRBV11-1
clone size: .

CDR3 DNA: TGTGCCAGCAGCTCAACAGGGGAGCCCCGCGGCTTCTATGGCTACACCTTC
CDR3 protein: CASSSTGEPRGFYGYTF
D gene: TRBD1
J gene: TRBJ1-2
V gene: TRBV7-9
clone size: .

CDR3 DNA: TGTGCCAGCAGCTTTGACAGGAGCTCCTACGAGCAGTACTTC
CDR3 protein: CASSFDRSSYEQYF
D gene: .
J gene: TRBJ2-7
V gene: TRBV5-4
clone size: .

CDR3 DNA: TGTGCCAGAAGCTTGGAGGGACTAGCGGGGGGTTCCTACAATGAGCAGTTCTTC
CDR3 protein: CARSLEGLAGGSYNEQFF
D gene: TRBD2
J gene: TRBJ2-1
V gene: TRBV5-3
clone size: once

CDR3 DNA: TGTTCCAGCAGCCCCTTGGGGCCTAGCGGGAGCCAAGAGACCCAGTACTTC
CDR3 protein: CSSSPLGPSGSQETQYF
D gene: TRBD2
J gene: TRBJ2-5
V gene: TRBV7-9
clone size: .

CDR3 DNA: TGTGCCAGCAGATTGGGACAGCTGAGCGAGACCCAGTACTTC
CDR3 protein: CASRLGQLSETQYF
D gene: TRBD1
J gene: TRBJ2-5
V gene: TRBV6-1
clone size: .

CDR3 DNA: TGCGCCAGCAGCATAGGGACAGGGGCTACCTACGAGCAGTACTTC
CDR3 protein: CASSIGTGATYEQYF
D gene: TRBD1
J gene: TRBJ2-7
V gene: TRBV5-1
clone size: .

CDR3 DNA: TGTGCCAGCAGCTTTACCCCACAGAACACTGAAGCTTTCTTT
CDR3 protein: CASSFTPQNTEAFF
D gene: .
J gene: TRBJ1-1
V gene: TRBV7-3
clone size: few

CDR3 DNA: TGTGCCAGCAGCCCAAGGGGAGGTAACGAAAAACTGTTTTTT
CDR3 protein: CASSPRGGNEKLFF
D gene: .
J gene: TRBJ1-4
V gene: TRBV9
clone size: .

CDR3 DNA: TGCGCCAGCAGCCAATCCTCCACCGCGGGGGCTAATAGCAATCAGCCCCAGCATTTT
CDR3 protein: CASSQSSTAGANSNQPQHF
D gene: .
J gene: TRBJ1-5
V gene: TRBV4-1
clone size: .

CDR3 DNA: TGTGCCAGCAGCCTGGGACAGAACAATGAGCAGTTCTTC
CDR3 protein: CASSLGQNNEQFF
D gene: TRBD1
J gene: TRBJ2-1
V gene: TRBV7-9
clone size: .

CDR3 DNA: TGTGCCAGCAGCCCGGGACAGGGTTTTGGCTACACCTTC
CDR3 protein: CASSPGQGFGYTF
D gene: TRBD1
J gene: TRBJ1-2
V gene: TRBV7-3
clone size: .

CDR3 DNA: TGTGCCAGCAGCTTCGGGACAGGGCGGGTAACTGAAGCTTTCTTT
CDR3 protein: CASSFGTGRVTEAFF
D gene: TRBD1
J gene: TRBJ1-1
V gene: TRBV5-4
clone size: .

CDR3 DNA: TGTGCCAGCAGTGTAGGTCTACTAGCGGACTACACCGGGGAGCTGTTTTTT
CDR3 protein: CASSVGLLADYTGELFF
D gene: TRBD2
J gene: TRBJ2-2
V gene: TRBV2
clone size: many

CDR3 DNA: TGTGCCAGTACCCTCCACTCAGGGGGCGCCGGCACTGAAGCTTTCTTT
CDR3 protein: CASTLHSGGAGTEAFF
D gene: TRBD1
J gene: TRBJ1-1
V gene: TRBV19
clone size: once

CDR3 DNA: TGTGCCAGAAAAACGGGCGGGAGCATTCCCGGGGAGCTGTTTTTT
CDR3 protein: CARKTGGSIPGELFF
D gene: .
J gene: TRBJ2-2
V gene: TRBV21-1
clone size: once

CDR3 DNA: TGTGCCAGCTCACCGATGACAGGTCCCACTGAAGCTTTCTTT
CDR3 protein: CASSPMTGPTEAFF
D gene: .
J gene: TRBJ1-1
V gene: TRBV18
clone size: .

CDR3 DNA: TGTGCCAGCAGTCTTATATACGAGCGGGAGCAGTTCTTC
CDR3 protein: CASSLIYEREQFF
D gene: .
J gene: TRBJ2-1
V gene: TRBV28
clone size: once

CDR3 DNA: TGTTCCAGCAGCACCAGAAGATACGGACAACTAGGGGGTCCCAATGAGCAGTTCTTC
CDR3 protein: CSSSTRRYGQLGGPNEQFF
D gene: .
J gene: TRBJ2-1
V gene: TRBV7-9
clone size: once

CDR3 DNA: TGTGCCTCGAGGAGGCAGGGTCTATTTCGTGGAAACACCATATATTTT
CDR3 protein: CASRRQGLFRGNTIYF
D gene: .
J gene: TRBJ1-3
V gene: TRBV30
clone size: .

CDR3 DNA: TGTGCCAGCAGCTTAGGGCTTCAGGGTGGAAACACCATATATTTT
CDR3 protein: CASSLGLQGGNTIYF
D gene: .
J gene: TRBJ1-3
V gene: TRBV7-2
clone size: .

CDR3 DNA: TGTGCCAGTAATCATCCGGGACAGGCCTCCTATGGCTACACCTTC
CDR3 protein: CASNHPGQASYGYTF
D gene: TRBD1
J gene: TRBJ1-2
V gene: TRBV19
clone size: .

CDR3 DNA: TGTGCCAGCAGTTTATTTTCCCCCCAGGAAAAGCAGTACTTC
CDR3 protein: CASSLFSPQEKQYF
D gene: .
J gene: TRBJ2-7
V gene: TRBV27
clone size: .

CDR3 DNA: TGCGCCAGCAGCTTGGAGGCCGGACTCTCTGGGGCCAACGTCCTGACTTTC
CDR3 protein: CASSLEAGLSGANVLTF
D gene: .
J gene: TRBJ2-6
V gene: TRBV5-1
clone size: .

CDR3 DNA: TGTGCCAGCAGTCCGGTGACAGGCTTGGCTGAAGCTTTCTTT
CDR3 protein: CASSPVTGLAEAFF
D gene: .
J gene: TRBJ1-1
V gene: TRBV28
clone size: .

CDR3 DNA: TGTGCCAGCAGCTTAGGACAGAACAATCAGCCCCAGCATTTT
CDR3 protein: CASSLGQNNQPQHF
D gene: .
J gene: TRBJ1-5
V gene: TRBV11-2
clone size: once

CDR3 DNA: TGTGCCAGCTCTTCCAGCGGGCTAAACCAAGAGACCCAGTACTTC
CDR3 protein: CASSSSGLNQETQYF
D gene: .
J gene: TRBJ2-5
V gene: TRBV18
clone size: few

CDR3 DNA: TGTGCCAGCCATCCCGTCCAGCGGGACAATTACAATGAGCAGTTCTTC
CDR3 protein: CASHPVQRDNYNEQFF
D gene: .
J gene: TRBJ2-1
V gene: TRBV5-4
clone size: .

CDR3 DNA: TGCAGCGCCAAGTCTCAGGGAGGAAGACACTTAAACTATGGCTACACCTTC
CDR3 protein: CSAKSQGGRHLNYGYTF
D gene: .
J gene: TRBJ1-2
V gene: TRBV29-1
clone size: once

CDR3 DNA: TGTGCCAGCAGCCTTAGCGGGAGCTCCTACAATGAGCAGTTCTTC
CDR3 protein: CASSLSGSSYNEQFF
D gene: TRBD2
J gene: TRBJ2-1
V gene: TRBV14
clone size: .